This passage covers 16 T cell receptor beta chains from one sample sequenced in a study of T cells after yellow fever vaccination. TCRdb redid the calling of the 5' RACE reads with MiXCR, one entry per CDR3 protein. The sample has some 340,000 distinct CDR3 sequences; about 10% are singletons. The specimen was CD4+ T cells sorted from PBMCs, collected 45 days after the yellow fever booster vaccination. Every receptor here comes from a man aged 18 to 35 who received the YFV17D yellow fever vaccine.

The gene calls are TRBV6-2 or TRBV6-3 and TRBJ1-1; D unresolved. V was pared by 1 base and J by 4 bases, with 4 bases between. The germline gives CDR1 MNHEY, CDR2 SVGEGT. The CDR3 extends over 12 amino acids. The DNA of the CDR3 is TGTGCCAGCAGTTACTTAAGCACTGAAGCTTTCTTT. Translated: CASSYLSTEAFF.

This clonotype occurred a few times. CDR3 in DNA: TGCGCCAGCAATGAGGCGGGTACGCAGTATTTT. Its protein is CASNEAGTQYF. The V and J genes are TRBV5-1 and TRBJ2-3; TRBD2 might be the D (5 bases). V lost 6 bases, J lost 8 bases, and 10 bases lay in between. This CDR3 is 11 amino acids long. Germline V gene sequence: CDR1 SGHRS, CDR2 YFSETQ. The full variable domain, rest sourced from reference TRBV5-1 and TRBJ2-3, is KAGVTQTPRYLIKTRGQQVTLSCSPISGHRSVSWYQQTPGQGLQFLFEYFSETQRNKGNFPGRFSGRQFSNSRSEMNVSTLELGDSALYLCASNEAGTQYFGPGTRLTVL.

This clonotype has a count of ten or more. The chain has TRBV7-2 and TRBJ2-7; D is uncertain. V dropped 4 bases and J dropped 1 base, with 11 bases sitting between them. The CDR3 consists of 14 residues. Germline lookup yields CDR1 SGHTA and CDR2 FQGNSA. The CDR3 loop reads CASSYWALSYEQYF. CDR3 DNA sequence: TGTGCCAGCAGCTACTGGGCCTTATCCTACGAGCAGTACTTC. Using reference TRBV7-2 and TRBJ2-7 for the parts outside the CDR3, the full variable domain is GAGVSQSPSNKVTEKGKDVELRCDPISGHTALYWYRQSLGQGLEFLIYFQGNSAPDKSGLPSDRFSAERTGGSVSTLTIQRTQQEDSAVYLCASSYWALSYEQYFGPGTRLTVT.

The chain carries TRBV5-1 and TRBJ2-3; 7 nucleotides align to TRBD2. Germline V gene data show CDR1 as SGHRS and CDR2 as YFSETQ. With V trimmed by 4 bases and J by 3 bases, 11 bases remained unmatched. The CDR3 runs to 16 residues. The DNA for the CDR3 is TGCGCCAGCAGCCCCGGGGAAGCGGGGAGAACAGATACGCAGTATTTT. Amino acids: CASSPGEAGRTDTQYF.

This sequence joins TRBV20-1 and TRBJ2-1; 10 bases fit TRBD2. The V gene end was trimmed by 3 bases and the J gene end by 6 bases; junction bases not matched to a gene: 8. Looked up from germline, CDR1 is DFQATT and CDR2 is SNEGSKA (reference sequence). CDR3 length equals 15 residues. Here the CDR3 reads CSASFLAGVVNEQFF. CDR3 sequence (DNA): TGCAGTGCTAGCTTTCTAGCGGGGGTTGTCAATGAGCAGTTCTTC.

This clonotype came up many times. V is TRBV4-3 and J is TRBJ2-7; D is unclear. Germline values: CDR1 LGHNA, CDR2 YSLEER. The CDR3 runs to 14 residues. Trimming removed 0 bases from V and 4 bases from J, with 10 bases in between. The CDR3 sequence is CASSQDLGVYEQYF. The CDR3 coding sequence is TGCGCCAGCAGCCAAGATCTGGGTGTTTACGAGCAGTACTTC.

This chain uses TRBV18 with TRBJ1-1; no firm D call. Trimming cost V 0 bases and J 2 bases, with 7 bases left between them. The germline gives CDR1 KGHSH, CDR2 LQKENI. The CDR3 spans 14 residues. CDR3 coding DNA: TGTGCCAGCTCACCACCGGAGGTCAACACTGAAGCTTTCTTT. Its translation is CASSPPEVNTEAFF.

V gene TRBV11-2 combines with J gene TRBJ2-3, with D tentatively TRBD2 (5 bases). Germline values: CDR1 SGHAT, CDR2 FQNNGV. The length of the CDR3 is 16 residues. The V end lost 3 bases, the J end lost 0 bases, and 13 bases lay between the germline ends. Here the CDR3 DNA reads TGTGCCAGCAGCTTCTCCTCGGGGAGTAGCACAGATACGCAGTATTTT. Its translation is CASSFSSGSSTDTQYF.

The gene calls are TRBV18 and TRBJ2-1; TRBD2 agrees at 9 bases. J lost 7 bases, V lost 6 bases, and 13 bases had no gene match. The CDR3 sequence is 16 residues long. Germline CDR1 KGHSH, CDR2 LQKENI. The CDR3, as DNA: TGTGCCAGCTCGCCCCCGCTAGCGGGGAAAATGAATGAGCAGTTCTTC. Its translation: CASSPPLAGKMNEQFF.

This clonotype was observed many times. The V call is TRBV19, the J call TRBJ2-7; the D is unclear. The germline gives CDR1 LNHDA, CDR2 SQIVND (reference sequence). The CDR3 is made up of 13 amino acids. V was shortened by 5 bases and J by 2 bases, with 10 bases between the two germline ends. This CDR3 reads CASSPARTYEQYF. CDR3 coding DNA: TGTGCCAGTAGTCCAGCACGGACCTACGAGCAGTACTTC.

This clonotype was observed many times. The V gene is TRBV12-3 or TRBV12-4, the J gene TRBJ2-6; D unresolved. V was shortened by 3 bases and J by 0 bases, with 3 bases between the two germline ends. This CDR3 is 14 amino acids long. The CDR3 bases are TGTGCCAGCAGTTTCGCCTCTGGGGCCAACGTCCTGACTTTC. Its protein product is CASSFASGANVLTF.

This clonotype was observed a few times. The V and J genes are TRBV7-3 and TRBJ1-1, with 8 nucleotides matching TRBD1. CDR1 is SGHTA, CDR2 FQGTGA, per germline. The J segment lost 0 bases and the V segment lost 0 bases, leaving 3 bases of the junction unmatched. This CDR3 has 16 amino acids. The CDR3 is CASSLTPGGVNTEAFF. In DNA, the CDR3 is TGTGCCAGCAGCTTAACTCCAGGGGGCGTGAACACTGAAGCTTTCTTT.

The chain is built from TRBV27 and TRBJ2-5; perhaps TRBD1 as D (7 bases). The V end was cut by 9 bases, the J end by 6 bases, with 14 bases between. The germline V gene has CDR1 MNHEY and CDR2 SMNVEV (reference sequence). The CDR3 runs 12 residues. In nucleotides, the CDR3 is TGTGCCAGTGGACGGAGGGGGCAGACCCAGTACTTC. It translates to CASGRRGQTQYF.

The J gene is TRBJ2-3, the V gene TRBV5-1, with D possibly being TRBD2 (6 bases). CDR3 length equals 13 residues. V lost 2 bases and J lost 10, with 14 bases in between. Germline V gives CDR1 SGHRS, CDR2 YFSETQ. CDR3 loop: CASSFAPPSAQYF. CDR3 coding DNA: TGCGCCAGCAGCTTTGCGCCCCCTAGCGCGCAGTATTTT. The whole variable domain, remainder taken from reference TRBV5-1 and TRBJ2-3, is KAGVTQTPRYLIKTRGQQVTLSCSPISGHRSVSWYQQTPGQGLQFLFEYFSETQRNKGNFPGRFSGRQFSNSRSEMNVSTLELGDSALYLCASSFAPPSAQYFGPGTRLTVL.

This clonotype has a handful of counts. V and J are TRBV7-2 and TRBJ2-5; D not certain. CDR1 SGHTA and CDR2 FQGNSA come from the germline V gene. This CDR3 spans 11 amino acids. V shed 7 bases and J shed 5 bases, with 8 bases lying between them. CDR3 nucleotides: TGTGCCAGCATCTTCTGGGAGACCCAGTACTTC. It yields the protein CASIFWETQYF.

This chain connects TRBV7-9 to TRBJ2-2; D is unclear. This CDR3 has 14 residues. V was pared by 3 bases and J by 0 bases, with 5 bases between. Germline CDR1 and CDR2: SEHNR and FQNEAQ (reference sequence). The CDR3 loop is CASSLTPNTGELFF. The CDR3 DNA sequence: TGTGCCAGCAGCTTGACACCGAACACCGGGGAGCTGTTTTTT. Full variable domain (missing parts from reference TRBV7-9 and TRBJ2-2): DTGVSQNPRHKITKRGQNVTFRCDPISEHNRLYWYRQTLGQGPEFLTYFQNEAQLEKSRLLSDRFSAERPKGSFSTLEIQRTEQGDSAMYLCASSLTPNTGELFFGEGSRLTVL.